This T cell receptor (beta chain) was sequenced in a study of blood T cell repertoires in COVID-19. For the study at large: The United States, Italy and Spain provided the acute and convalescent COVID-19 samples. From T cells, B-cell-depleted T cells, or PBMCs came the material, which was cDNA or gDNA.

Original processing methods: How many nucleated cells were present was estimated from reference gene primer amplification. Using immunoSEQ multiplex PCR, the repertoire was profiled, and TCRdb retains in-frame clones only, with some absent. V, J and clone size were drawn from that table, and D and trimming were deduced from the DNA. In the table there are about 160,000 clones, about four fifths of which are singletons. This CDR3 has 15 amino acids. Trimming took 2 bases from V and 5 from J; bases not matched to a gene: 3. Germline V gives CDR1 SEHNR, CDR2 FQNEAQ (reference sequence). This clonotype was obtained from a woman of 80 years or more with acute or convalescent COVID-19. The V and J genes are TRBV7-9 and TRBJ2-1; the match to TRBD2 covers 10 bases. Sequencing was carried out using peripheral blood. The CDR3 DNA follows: TGTGCCAGCAGCTTATGGACTAGCGGAAACAATGAGCAGTTCTTC. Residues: CASSLWTSGNNEQFF.